This T cell receptor beta chain was sequenced in a study of vaccination and CD4 T cells after COVID-19. Treatment defined: approximately nine-day PBMC culture with coronavirus spike peptide pools or control peptides (ViraFEST assay). This clonotype has just a few counts. Its antigen is still unknown. Once obtained from cultured CD4+ T cells, the DNA was sequenced using the Oncomine TCR Beta short-read assay. The genomic DNA was obtained from cultured CD4+ T cells by extraction with the QIAamp micro DNA kit. TCRdb analysed the PCR reads with MiXCR anew, one entry per CDR3 protein. The profile shows some 17,000 distinct CDR3 sequences, approximately 47% of them singletons. The CDR3 length is 14 residues. The V gene end was trimmed by 6 bases and the J gene end by 8 bases; junction bases not matched to a gene: 10. CDR1 is DFQATT, CDR2 SNEGSKA, per germline (reference sequence).

The chain carries TRBV20-1 and TRBJ1-2, with TRBD1 matching 12 bases. The TCR sequence derives from a human donor who received a COVID-19 vaccine. Here the sequenced sample was CD4+ T cells from blood, cultured in vitro, taken before SARS-CoV-2 vaccination. CDR3 sequence reads: CSAIPGQGARGYTF. In DNA, the CDR3 is TGCAGTGCAATACCGGGACAGGGGGCGAGGGGCTACACCTTC.